Listed below are T cell receptor beta chains from one sample, sequenced in a study of T-cell memory formation after mild COVID-19. Each CDR3 protein is one row after TCRdb ran MiXCR on the 5' RACE reads. Of 450,000 to 650,000 distinct CDR3 sequences listed, under 20% are singletons. Sequencing was done on a sample of PBMCs or a T cell subset sorted from them (not recorded which). The receptors were sampled from an adult woman who had mild COVID-19 (a few samples of this study predate the infection). Cell type and time point are not known. CDR3s include the opening cysteine and the closing phenylalanine or tryptophan. The D gene is left open where the match is weak. Part of the rows lack a size; the others show once, few, many or a class for expanded clones.

>NA|TRBV20-1|TRBJ1-5|TRBD1
CSARSVTGGANQPQHF
TGCAGTGCTAGAAGCGTAACAGGGGGCGCGAATCAGCCCCAGCATTTT
>many|TRBV12-3/TRBV12-4|TRBJ2-1|TRBD2
CASSSSGRAPNEQFF
TGTGCCAGCAGTTCCAGTGGGAGGGCCCCCAATGAGCAGTTCTTC
>many|TRBV5-1|TRBJ2-7|NA
CASSLAQGYEQYF
TGTGCCAGCAGTTTAGCACAGGGTTACGAGCAGTACTTC
>NA|TRBV12-3/TRBV12-4|TRBJ2-6|NA
CASSSLPGHLSSGANVLTF
TGTGCCAGCAGTTCCCTACCGGGACACCTAAGTTCTGGGGCCAACGTCCTGACTTTC
>few|TRBV20-1|TRBJ2-5|TRBD2
CSARDPGLAGETQYF
TGCAGTGCTAGAGACCCGGGACTAGCGGGAGAGACCCAGTACTTC
>few|TRBV7-9|TRBJ2-7|NA
CASSLGRGQYF
TGTGCCAGCAGCTTAGGACGAGGGCAGTACTTC
>NA|TRBV6-5|TRBJ2-7|NA
CASSSPGTADGYEQYF
TGTGCCAGCAGCTCCCCGGGGACGGCCGACGGCTACGAGCAGTACTTC
>few|TRBV7-9|TRBJ1-2|NA
CASSLLGNYGYTF
TGTGCCAGCAGCTTGCTTGGAAACTATGGCTACACCTTC
>NA|TRBV18|TRBJ1-1|TRBD1
CASSPRNQQGPDTEAFF
TGTGCCAGCTCACCACGAAACCAACAGGGGCCGGACACTGAAGCTTTCTTT
>NA|TRBV10-3|TRBJ1-5|NA
CAISESLGDQPQHF
TGTGCCATCAGTGAGTCGTTAGGGGATCAGCCCCAGCATTTT
>NA|TRBV7-9|TRBJ2-7|NA
CASSYHTMSYEQYF
TGTGCCAGCAGTTACCACACGATGTCCTACGAGCAGTACTTC
>NA|TRBV24-1|TRBJ2-3|TRBD1
CATSDGDRPADTQYF
TGTGCCACCAGTGATGGGGACAGACCAGCGGATACGCAGTATTTT